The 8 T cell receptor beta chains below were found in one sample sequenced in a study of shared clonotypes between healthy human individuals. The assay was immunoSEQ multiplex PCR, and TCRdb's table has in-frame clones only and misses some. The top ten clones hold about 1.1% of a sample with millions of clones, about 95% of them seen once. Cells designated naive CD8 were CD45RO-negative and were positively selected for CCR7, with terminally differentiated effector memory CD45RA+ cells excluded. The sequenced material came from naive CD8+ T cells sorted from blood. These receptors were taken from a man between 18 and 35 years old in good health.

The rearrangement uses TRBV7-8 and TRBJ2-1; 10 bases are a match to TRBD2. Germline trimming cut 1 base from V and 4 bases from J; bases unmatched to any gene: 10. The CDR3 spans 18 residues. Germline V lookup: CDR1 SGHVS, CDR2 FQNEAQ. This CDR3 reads CASSLGLAGAPGYNEQFF. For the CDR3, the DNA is TGTGCCAGCAGCTTAGGGCTAGCGGGAGCCCCGGGGTACAATGAGCAGTTCTTC. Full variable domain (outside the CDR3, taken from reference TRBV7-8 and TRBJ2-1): GAGVSQSPRYKVAKRGQDVALRCDPISGHVSLFWYQQALGQGPEFLTYFQNEAQLDKSGLPSDRFFAERPEGSVSTLKIQRTQQEDSAVYLCASSLGLAGAPGYNEQFFGPGTRLTVL.

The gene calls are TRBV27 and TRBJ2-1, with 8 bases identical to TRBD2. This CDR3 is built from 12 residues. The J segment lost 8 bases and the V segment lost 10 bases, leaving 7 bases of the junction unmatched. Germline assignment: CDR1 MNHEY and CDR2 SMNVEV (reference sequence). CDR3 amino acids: CATSGGWDEQFF. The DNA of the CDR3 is TGTGCCACCAGCGGGGGTTGGGATGAGCAGTTCTTC.

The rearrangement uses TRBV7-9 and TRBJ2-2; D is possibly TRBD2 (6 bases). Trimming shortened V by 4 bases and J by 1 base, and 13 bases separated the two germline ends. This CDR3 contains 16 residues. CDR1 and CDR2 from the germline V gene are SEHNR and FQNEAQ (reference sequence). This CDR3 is CASSSVGLLNTGELFF. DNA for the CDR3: TGTGCCAGCAGCTCGGTTGGACTACTGAACACCGGGGAGCTGTTTTTT.

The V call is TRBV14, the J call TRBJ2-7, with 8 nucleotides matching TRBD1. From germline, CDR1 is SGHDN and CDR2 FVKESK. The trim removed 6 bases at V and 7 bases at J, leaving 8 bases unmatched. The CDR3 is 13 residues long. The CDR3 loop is CASRGRDRREQYF. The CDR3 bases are TGTGCCAGCAGAGGAAGGGACAGGAGGGAGCAGTACTTC.

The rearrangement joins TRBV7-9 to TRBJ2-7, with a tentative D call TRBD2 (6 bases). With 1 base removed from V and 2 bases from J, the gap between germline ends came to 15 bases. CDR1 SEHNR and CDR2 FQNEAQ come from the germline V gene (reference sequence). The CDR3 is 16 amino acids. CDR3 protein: CASSLGEEGRTYEQYF. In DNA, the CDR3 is TGTGCCAGCAGCTTAGGGGAGGAGGGACGTACCTACGAGCAGTACTTC.

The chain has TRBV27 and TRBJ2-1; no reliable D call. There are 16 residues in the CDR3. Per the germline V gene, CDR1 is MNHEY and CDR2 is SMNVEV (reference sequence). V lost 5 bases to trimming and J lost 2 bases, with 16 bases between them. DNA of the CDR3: TGTGCCAGCAGTCCGCACTCTGACGCAACCTACAATGAGCAGTTCTTC. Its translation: CASSPHSDATYNEQFF.

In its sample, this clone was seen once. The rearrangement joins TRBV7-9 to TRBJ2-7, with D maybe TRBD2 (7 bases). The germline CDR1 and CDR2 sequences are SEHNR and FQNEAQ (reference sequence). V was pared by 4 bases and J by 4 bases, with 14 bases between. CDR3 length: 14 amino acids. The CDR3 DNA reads TGTGCCAGCAGCTCGGGGGGCCCACAGTACGAGCAGTACTTC. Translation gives CASSSGGPQYEQYF.

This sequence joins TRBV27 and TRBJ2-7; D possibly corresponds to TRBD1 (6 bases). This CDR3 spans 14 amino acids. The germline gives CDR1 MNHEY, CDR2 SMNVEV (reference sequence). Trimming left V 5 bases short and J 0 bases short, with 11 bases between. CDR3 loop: CASSDDRYSYEQYF. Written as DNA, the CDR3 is TGTGCCAGCAGTGATGACAGGTACTCCTACGAGCAGTACTTC.